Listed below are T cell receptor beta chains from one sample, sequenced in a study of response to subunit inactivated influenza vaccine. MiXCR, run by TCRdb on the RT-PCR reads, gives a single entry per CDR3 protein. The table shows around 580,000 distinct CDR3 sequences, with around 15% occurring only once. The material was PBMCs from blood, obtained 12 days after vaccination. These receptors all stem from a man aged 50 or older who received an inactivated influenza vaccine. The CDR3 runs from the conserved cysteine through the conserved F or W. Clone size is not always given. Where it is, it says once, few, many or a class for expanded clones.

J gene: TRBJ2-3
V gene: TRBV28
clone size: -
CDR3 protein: CASKLAGGTDTQYF

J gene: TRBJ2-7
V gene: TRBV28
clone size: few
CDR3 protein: CASSQPTGSHEQYF

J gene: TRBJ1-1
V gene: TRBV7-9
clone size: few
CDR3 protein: CASSGLDRGTEAFF

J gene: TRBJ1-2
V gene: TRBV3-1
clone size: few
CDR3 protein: CASSQVRTAGGGYTF

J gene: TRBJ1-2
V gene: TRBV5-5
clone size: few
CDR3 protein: CASSPGGGLSDGYTF

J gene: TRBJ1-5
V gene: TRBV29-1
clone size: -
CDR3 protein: CSVGIHNQPQHF

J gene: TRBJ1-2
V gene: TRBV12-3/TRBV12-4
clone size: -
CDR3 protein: CASSSRGVVGGYTF

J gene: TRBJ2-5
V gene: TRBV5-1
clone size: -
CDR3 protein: CASSKGTSGTQETQYF

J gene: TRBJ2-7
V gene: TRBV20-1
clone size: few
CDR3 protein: CSALPPGVSYEQYF

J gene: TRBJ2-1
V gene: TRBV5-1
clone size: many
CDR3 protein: CASRLSLAPGSTYNEQFF

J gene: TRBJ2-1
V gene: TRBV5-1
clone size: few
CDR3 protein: CASSKLAGEILVEQFF

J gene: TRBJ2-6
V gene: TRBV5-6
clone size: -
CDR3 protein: CASSRISGANVLTF

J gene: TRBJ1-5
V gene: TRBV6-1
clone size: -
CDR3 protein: CASSPMGKGQPQHF

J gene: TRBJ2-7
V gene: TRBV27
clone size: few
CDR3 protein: CASSPLQVPAGEQYF

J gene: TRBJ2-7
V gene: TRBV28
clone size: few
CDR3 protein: CASRGTGSSYEQYF

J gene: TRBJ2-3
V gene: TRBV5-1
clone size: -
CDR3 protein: CASSLDIRTDTQYF

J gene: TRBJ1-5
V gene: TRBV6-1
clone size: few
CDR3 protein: CASSAVPQGLQPQHF

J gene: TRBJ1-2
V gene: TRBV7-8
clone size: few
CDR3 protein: CASSPSGHQNGYTF

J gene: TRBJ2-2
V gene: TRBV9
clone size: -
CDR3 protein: CASSVGLAEAGELFF

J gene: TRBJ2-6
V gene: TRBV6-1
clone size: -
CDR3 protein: CASMGRIFSGANVLTF

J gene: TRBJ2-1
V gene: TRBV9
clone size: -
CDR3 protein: CASSVLGTYNEQFF

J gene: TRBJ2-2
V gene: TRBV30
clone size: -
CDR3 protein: CAFRLAGGTGELFF